This note documents a single TCR beta chain sequence. The antigen it binds to is not known. One base away there is no much larger clone; base qualities are not given. For the CD8 naive samples, CD45RO-negative cells were positively selected for CCR7, yielding a CD45RA+CCR7+ population from which TemRA cells were excluded. Healthy HIV-negative adults with no recently reported acute infections or vaccinations were included as donors. Every donor was a Caucasian adult residing in Nashville, Tennessee, USA. Blood was collected by leukapheresis, and PBMCs were isolated by Ficoll-Histopaque density gradient centrifugation and then cryopreserved in liquid nitrogen vapor phase. Purity and quantity of every magnetically sorted T cell population were checked by analytical flow cytometry. From each sorted fraction, genomic DNA was isolated and quantified by UV absorbance on a Nanodrop 2000c. Using the deep immunoSEQ assay, multiplex PCR amplified TCR CDR3 regions from genomic DNA. For each cell subset, the extracted genomic DNA was distributed evenly across all wells of several immunoSEQ 96-well plates, and each plate served as one replicate. For sorted subsets, each replicate PCR was loaded with 200 ng genomic DNA, equivalent to 32,000 or so T cell genomes. The purified libraries were quantified using a Qubit 3.0 fluorometer, sized with a Bioanalyzer 2100, and then quantified again using the KAPA Library Quantification kit. Each immunoSEQ 96-well plate was sequenced on its own single-read 150-cycle Illumina NextSeq 550 flow cell. For the original study's pipeline: The immunoSEQ output contained only junctional sequences without quality scores, so filtering could not match that applied to full-length reads. To assign V/J genes and CDR3, sequences were annotated using PyIR, a Python wrapper for IgBLAST v1.9, with IMGT germline references. Reads with weak V/J assignments (E-value above 1e-6), missing CDR3, stop codons, out-of-frame junctions, or ambiguous translated residues were removed. V3J clonotypes were defined by identical inferred V gene, J gene, and CDR3 amino acid sequence. Percentage overlap between repertoires was computed as shared unique clonotypes divided by the size of the smaller repertoire. Three approaches were used to assess repertoire richness: RTK rarefaction, the Chao1 estimator, and Recon v2.1 estimates of unobserved clonotypes. Generation probabilities for all TCRbeta clonotypes obtained by the gDNA method from a few donors were computed using OLGA. TCRdb took over this immuneACCESS table, retaining in-frame rearrangements with V and J assigned. Such tables are incomplete; in checked studies, under half of the missing clones stem from an unresolved V gene, and the remainder is unexplained. The V and J calls and the clone size are those of that table, but D and trimming were determined from the DNA. This sample holds about 2 million clones; about 95% were observed only once. Together, the top ten hold 0.95% to 1.5% of the sample.

These data are taken from a study of shared clonotypes between healthy human individuals (TCRdb year 2020). Looking at the study overall: The cohort comprised two women and three men aged 18 to 49 years. For each donor, three plates each were used for CD4 naive and CD4 memory, two plates were used for CD8 naive, and one plate was used for CD8 memory. Different laboratories and diverse techniques were used to prepare libraries and sequence TCR repertoires, to increase sequencing depth and limit assay-specific biases. Blood TCR repertoires of about 5 healthy adults were deeply sequenced to estimate repertoire size and the extent of clonotype sharing between individuals. Each donor's leukapheresis produced roughly between roughly 0.85 and 9.5 billion PBMCs. On the study overall, not on this receptor specifically: Naive subsets generally had larger estimated clonotype richness than memory subsets. Sampling was restricted to blood, and TCR repertoires in tissue are likely to differ from TCR repertoires in blood. Incomplete sequencing was indicated by rarefaction of sorted-subset datasets, despite the large sequencing depth. About 5% of naive CD4, around 3.5% of naive CD8, about 2.5% of memory CD4, and approximately 0.39% of memory CD8 clonotypes were shared across several donors. Because the study included a small number of donors, the genetic and exposure-history diversity represented was limited. Compared with non-shared clonotypes, the clonotypes found in all four sorted-subset donors had higher generation probabilities. Pairwise subsampling indicated that sequencing depth was expected to affect the degree of clonotype sharing among donors.

The clonotype was recovered from a man younger than 30 in good health. Sequencing was carried out using naive CD8+ T cells sorted from blood. Per the publication, the cell subset or site label means: CD45RA+CCR7+.

The bases read TGTGCCAGCAGCTTAGATAATACAGGGAAAGACTCTCTCTACGAGCAGTACTTC. Translation gives CASSLDNTGKDSLYEQYF. The rearranged chain carries TRBV7-9 and TRBJ2-7, with a tentative D gene TRBD1 over 6 matching bases. V drops 1 base and J drops 3 bases, leaving 22 bases in between. Based on the germline V gene (reference sequence), the CDR1 and CDR2 sequences are SEHNR and FQNEAQ. Spanning cysteine to phenylalanine, the CDR3 consists of 18 amino acids. Of the read, only the CDR3 DNA is kept; its 54 bases are in frame from base 1.